This TCR beta chain originates from a study of shared T cell receptors in the human thymus. Trimming shortened V by 6 bases and J by 4 bases, and 13 bases separated the two germline ends. CDR3 length: 13 amino acids. The germline gives CDR1 MNHEY, CDR2 SMNVEV (reference sequence). Clones were sequenced by immunoSEQ multiplex PCR, and TCRdb holds only the in-frame ones, with some missing. The profile covers hundreds of thousands of clones, with over 75% appearing a single time and 0.0095% to 0.011% taken by the ten largest. The sample was also reused in another study, on human thymus T cells. As that study records: What appeared biased in thymic and blood repertoires was the usage of V and J genes.

The sequence was obtained from a boy younger than two with a congenital heart defect. The chain carries TRBV27 and TRBJ2-7; no firm D call. The sequencing input was thymocytes. CDR3 in amino acids: CASSSSSDYEQYF. The CDR3 bases are TGTGCCAGCAGCTCCTCCAGTGATTACGAGCAGTACTTC.